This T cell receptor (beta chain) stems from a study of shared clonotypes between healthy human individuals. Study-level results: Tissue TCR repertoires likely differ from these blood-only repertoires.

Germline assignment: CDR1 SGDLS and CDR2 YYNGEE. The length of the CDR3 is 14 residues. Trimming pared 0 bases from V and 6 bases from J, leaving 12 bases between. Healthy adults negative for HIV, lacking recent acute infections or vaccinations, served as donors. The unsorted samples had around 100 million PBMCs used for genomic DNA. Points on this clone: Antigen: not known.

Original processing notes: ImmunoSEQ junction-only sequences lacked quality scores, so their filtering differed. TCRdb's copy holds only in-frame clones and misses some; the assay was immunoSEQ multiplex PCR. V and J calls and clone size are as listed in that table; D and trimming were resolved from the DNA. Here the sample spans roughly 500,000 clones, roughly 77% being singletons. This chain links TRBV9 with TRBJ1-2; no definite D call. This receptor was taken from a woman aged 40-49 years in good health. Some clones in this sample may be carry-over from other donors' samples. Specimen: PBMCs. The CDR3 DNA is TGTGCCAGCAGCGTAGGAAACGGAGAGGATGGCTACACCTTC. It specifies CASSVGNGEDGYTF.